These 4 T cell receptor beta chains were all obtained from the same sample, sequenced in a study of blood T cell repertoires in COVID-19. Some clones are missing from TCRdb's copy, which holds only in-frame ones; the method was immunoSEQ multiplex PCR. The data show about 320,000 clones, with 87% seen just once and approximately 6% held by the top ten. The specimen was PBMCs or T cells enriched from blood (not recorded which). These receptors all come from a woman aged 30 to 39 who had recovered from COVID-19.

To note about this clone: Its ends do not fully match the called genes, so a read error is possible. The chain employs TRBV27 and TRBJ2-4; 10 bases fit TRBD1. Germline V gives CDR1 MNHEY, CDR2 SMNVEV (reference sequence). This CDR3 has 14 amino acids. The CDR3 DNA sequence: TGTGCCAGCAGTTTATCCTACCGATCGGGACAGGGGATCTTC. It encodes CASSLSYRSGQGIF.

The chain uses TRBV9 and TRBJ2-7; D unclear. Trimming removed 0 bases from V and 0 bases from J, with 4 bases in between. This CDR3 has 13 amino acids. Germline V gene lookup returns CDR1 SGDLS and CDR2 YYNGEE. The CDR3 protein is CASSVDFSYEQYF. For the CDR3, the DNA is TGTGCCAGCAGCGTAGACTTCTCCTACGAGCAGTACTTC.

The chain has TRBV6-2 or TRBV6-3 and TRBJ1-1, with D possibly TRBD1 on 6 matching bases. CDR1 MNHEY and CDR2 SVGEGT come from the germline V gene. Trimming removed 5 bases at V and 11 bases at J, with 15 bases between. The CDR3 is 12 amino acids. Here the CDR3 reads CASSPDRPWAFF. DNA of the CDR3: TGTGCCAGCAGTCCGGACAGACCCTGGGCTTTCTTT.

This sequence joins TRBV6-5 and TRBJ1-1; D is undetermined. The CDR3 length is 13 residues. The germline CDR1 and CDR2 sequences are MNHEY and SVGAGI. Trimming stripped 0 bases from V and 1 base from J, with 3 bases between. In nucleotides, the CDR3 is TGTGCCAGCAGTTACTCCCGGAACACTGAAGCTTTCTTT. This codes for CASSYSRNTEAFF.